This entry features one T cell receptor beta chain sequence. The record originates from a study of blood T cell repertoires in COVID-19. At the level of the study: COVID-19 samples, acute and convalescent, were from the United States, Italy and Spain. PBMCs, B-cell-depleted T cells, or T cells were the source of the cDNA or gDNA that made up the material.

The CDR3 is made up of 15 amino acids. After removal of 2 bases from V and 10 bases from J, the junction contained 8 bases not matched to a gene. Germline V CDR1 and CDR2: KGHDR, SFDVKD. Authors' methods: Counts of nucleated cells, estimated from reference gene primer amplification, were obtained. Here immunoSEQ multiplex PCR was the method, and the copy in TCRdb shows in-frame clones only, minus some. V and J calls and clone size are as listed in that table; D and trimming were resolved from the DNA. The data hold roughly 66,000 clones, with around 93% observed a single time. This clonotype originated in a human donor in a cohort sampled during active COVID-19. The gene calls are TRBV24-1 and TRBJ2-1, with 9 nucleotides matching TRBD1. Sequenced sample: peripheral blood. The CDR3 spells CATSDSGTGQPEQFF. The DNA for the CDR3 is TGTGCCACCAGTGATTCCGGGACAGGGCAACCCGAGCAGTTCTTC.